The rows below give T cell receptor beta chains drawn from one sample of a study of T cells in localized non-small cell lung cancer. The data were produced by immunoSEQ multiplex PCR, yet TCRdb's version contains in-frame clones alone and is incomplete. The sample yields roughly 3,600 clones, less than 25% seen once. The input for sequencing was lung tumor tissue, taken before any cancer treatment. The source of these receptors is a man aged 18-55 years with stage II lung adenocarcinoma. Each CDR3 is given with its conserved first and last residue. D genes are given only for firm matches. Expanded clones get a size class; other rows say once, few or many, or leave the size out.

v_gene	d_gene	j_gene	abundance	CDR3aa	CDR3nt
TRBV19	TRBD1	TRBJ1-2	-	CASNPKDRGIGYTF	TGTGCCAGTAACCCGAAGGACAGGGGTATTGGCTACACCTTC
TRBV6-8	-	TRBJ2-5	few	CASSFRGQETQYF	TGTGCCAGCAGTTTCAGGGGTCAAGAGACCCAGTACTTC
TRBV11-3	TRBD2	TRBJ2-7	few	CASSASGGPYEQYF	TGTGCCAGCAGCGCTAGCGGGGGCCCTTACGAGCAGTACTTC
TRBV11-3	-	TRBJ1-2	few	CASSPSLGIYGYTF	TGTGCCAGCAGCCCGTCGTTGGGTATCTATGGCTACACCTTC
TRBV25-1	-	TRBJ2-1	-	CASTPQDSSYNEQFF	TGTGCCAGCACCCCCCAAGACAGCTCCTACAATGAGCAGTTCTTC
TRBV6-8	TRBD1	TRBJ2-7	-	CASSKPGQGLREQYF	TGTGCCAGCAGTAAACCGGGACAGGGTTTAAGGGAGCAGTACTTC
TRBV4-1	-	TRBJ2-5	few	CASSQAYQETQYF	TGCGCCAGCAGCCAAGCTTACCAAGAGACCCAGTACTTC
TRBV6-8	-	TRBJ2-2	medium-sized	CASRPHSRVFAGELFF	TGTGCCAGCAGACCGCATTCCAGGGTATTCGCCGGGGAGCTGTTTTTT
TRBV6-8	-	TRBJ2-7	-	CASSSWTGPYEQYF	TGTGCCAGCAGTTCATGGACCGGGCCCTACGAGCAGTACTTC
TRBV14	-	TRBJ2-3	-	CASSQELGWAPGADTQYF	TGTGCCAGCAGCCAAGAGTTGGGGTGGGCCCCTGGGGCAGATACGCAGTATTTT
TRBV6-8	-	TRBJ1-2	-	CASSPRRYGYTF	TGTGCCAGCAGCCCACGGCGGTATGGCTACACCTTC
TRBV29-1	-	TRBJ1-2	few	CSVRQNSYGYTF	TGCAGCGTCCGCCAGAATAGCTATGGCTACACCTTC
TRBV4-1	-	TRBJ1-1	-	CASTLSPNTEAFF	TGCGCCAGCACCCTAAGCCCAAACACTGAAGCTTTCTTT
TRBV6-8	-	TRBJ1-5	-	CASSIDTFGQPQHF	TGTGCCAGCAGTATCGACACGTTCGGTCAGCCCCAGCATTTT
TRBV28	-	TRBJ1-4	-	CASSFLQRGNEKLFF	TGTGCCAGCAGTTTTCTTCAACGGGGGAATGAAAAACTGTTTTTT
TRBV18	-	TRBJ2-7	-	CASSPRTDSYEQYF	TGTGCCAGCTCACCAAGGACAGACTCCTACGAGCAGTACTTC
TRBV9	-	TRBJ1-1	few	CASSVVMQSEAFF	TGTGCCAGCAGCGTAGTTATGCAATCTGAAGCTTTCTTT
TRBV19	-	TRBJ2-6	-	CATNGHSGANVLTF	TGTGCCACCAACGGGCACTCTGGGGCCAACGTCCTGACTTTC
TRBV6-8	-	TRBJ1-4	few	CASSFTRTTNEKLFF	TGTGCCAGCAGCTTCACCAGGACAACTAATGAAAAACTGTTTTTT
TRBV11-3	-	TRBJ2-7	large	CASSLGGSSSYEQYF	TGTGCCAGCAGCTTGGGTGGCAGCAGCTCCTACGAGCAGTACTTC
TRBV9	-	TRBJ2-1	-	CASSVGGPGSYNEQFF	TGTGCCAGCAGCGTTGGGGGACCTGGCTCCTACAATGAGCAGTTCTTC
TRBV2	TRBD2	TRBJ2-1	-	CASSEELFLGAGGPHNEQFF	TGTGCCAGCAGTGAAGAGTTGTTTCTCGGCGCGGGGGGGCCCCACAATGAGCAGTTCTTC
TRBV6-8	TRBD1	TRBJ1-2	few	CASSRRPSGQGAKKYGYTF	TGTGCCAGCAGTCGTCGCCCATCGGGACAGGGCGCTAAGAAGTATGGCTACACCTTC
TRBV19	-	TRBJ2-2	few	CASGRGRTTGELFF	TGTGCCAGTGGGAGGGGGCGTACCACCGGGGAGCTGTTTTTT
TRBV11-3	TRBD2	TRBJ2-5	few	CASKAGGAQETQYF	TGTGCCAGCAAGGCGGGGGGCGCCCAAGAGACCCAGTACTTC
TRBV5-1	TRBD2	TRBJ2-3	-	CASSGLAGLVDTQYF	TGCGCCAGCAGTGGATTAGCGGGGCTGGTAGATACGCAGTATTTT
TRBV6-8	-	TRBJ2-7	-	CASSYVSRGGLEQYF	TGTGCCAGCAGTTACGTCTCTAGGGGGGGCCTCGAGCAGTACTTC
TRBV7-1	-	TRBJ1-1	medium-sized	CASSPVGGASNTEAFF	TGTGCCAGCAGCCCGGTAGGGGGGGCTTCGAACACTGAAGCTTTCTTT
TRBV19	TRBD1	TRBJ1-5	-	CASSIAGGGNQPQHF	TGTGCCAGTAGTATAGCAGGGGGCGGCAATCAGCCCCAGCATTTT
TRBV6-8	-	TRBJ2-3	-	CASSYFQGNTDTQYF	TGTGCCAGCAGTTACTTTCAGGGCAACACAGATACGCAGTATTTT
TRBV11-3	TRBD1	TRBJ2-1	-	CASSSGGTGIYNEQFF	TGTGCCAGCAGCTCTGGGGGGACAGGGATCTACAATGAGCAGTTCTTC
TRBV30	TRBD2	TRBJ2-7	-	CAWAHYLAGEGGQYF	TGTGCCTGGGCCCACTACCTAGCGGGGGAGGGTGGGCAGTACTTC
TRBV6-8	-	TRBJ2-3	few	CAIALGTLRQDTQYF	TGTGCCATCGCCCTGGGGACCCTCCGTCAAGATACGCAGTATTTT
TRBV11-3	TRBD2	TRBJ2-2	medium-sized	CASSRRTSGVAGELFF	TGTGCCAGCAGCCGCCGGACTAGCGGGGTGGCCGGGGAGCTGTTTTTT
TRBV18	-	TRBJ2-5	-	CASSPPGPETQYF	TGTGCCAGCTCACCACCAGGACCAGAGACCCAGTACTTC